A selection of T cell receptor beta chains follows, all from one sample in a study of follicular helper T cells after annual influenza vaccination. Sequencing used immunoSEQ multiplex PCR; TCRdb keeps in-frame clones, though not all of them. The data contain about 15,000 clones, 84% of them seen just once; the ten biggest clones take up about 0.27%. Sequences were derived from CXCR5- memory CD4+ T cells sorted from blood, sampled on the day of influenza vaccination. Receptors originate from an adult who received the influenza vaccine. Each CDR3 is given with its conserved first and last residue. The D gene is left open where the match is weak. Part of the rows lack a size; the others show once, few, many or a class for expanded clones.

TRBV7-9,TRBD1,few,TRBJ2-1,CASSFPGQGWNEQFF,TGTGCCAGCAGCTTCCCCGGACAGGGCTGGAATGAGCAGTTCTTC
TRBV7-9,.,.,TRBJ2-5,CASSPDARGTQYF,TGTGCCAGCAGCCCGGATGCGCGCGGGACCCAGTACTTC
TRBV10-2,.,.,TRBJ1-4,CASSDGALNEKLFF,TGCGCCAGCAGTGACGGTGCCCTTAATGAAAAACTGTTTTTT
TRBV6-5,.,.,TRBJ2-4,CASGPIIQYF,TGTGCCAGCGGTCCCATCATTCAGTACTTC
TRBV27,TRBD1,.,TRBJ2-1,CASRGQAVSYNEQFF,TGTGCCAGCAGGGGACAGGCGGTCTCCTACAATGAGCAGTTCTTC
TRBV27,TRBD2,.,TRBJ2-5,CASSLPPVLAGETQYF,TGTGCCAGCAGTCTACCCCCGGTACTAGCGGGAGAGACCCAGTACTTC
TRBV5-1,TRBD2,.,TRBJ2-3,CASSFISGETDTQYF,TGCGCCAGCAGCTTTATCAGCGGGGAGACAGATACGCAGTATTTT
TRBV11-1,.,.,TRBJ1-1,CASSLQVNTEAFF,TGTGCCAGCAGCTTACAAGTGAACACTGAAGCTTTCTTT
TRBV30,.,.,TRBJ2-1,CAWSGTAYNEQFF,TGTGCCTGGAGTGGTACGGCCTACAATGAGCAGTTCTTC
TRBV7-2,.,.,TRBJ2-3,CASSFEAWLLRGTDTQYF,TGTGCCAGCAGCTTCGAGGCTTGGCTTCTCAGAGGTACAGATACGCAGTATTTT
TRBV6-1,.,.,TRBJ1-5,CASSDGPGPYLPQHF,TGTGCCAGCAGTGATGGTCCCGGGCCCTATCTGCCCCAGCATTTT
TRBV7-2,TRBD1,few,TRBJ1-5,CASSSHGQGTGQPQHF,TGTGCCAGCAGCTCACACGGACAGGGGACGGGTCAGCCCCAGCATTTT
TRBV18,.,few,TRBJ1-2,CASSPTRDQLYTF,TGTGCCAGCTCACCCACCAGGGATCAATTATACACCTTC
TRBV7-3,.,.,TRBJ2-2,CASSLLRAGFTGELFF,TGTGCCAGCAGCTTATTACGGGCAGGGTTCACCGGGGAGCTGTTTTTT
TRBV6-5,TRBD1,.,TRBJ2-7,CASSDRDHSYEQYF,TGTGCCAGCTCCGACAGGGACCACTCCTACGAGCAGTACTTC